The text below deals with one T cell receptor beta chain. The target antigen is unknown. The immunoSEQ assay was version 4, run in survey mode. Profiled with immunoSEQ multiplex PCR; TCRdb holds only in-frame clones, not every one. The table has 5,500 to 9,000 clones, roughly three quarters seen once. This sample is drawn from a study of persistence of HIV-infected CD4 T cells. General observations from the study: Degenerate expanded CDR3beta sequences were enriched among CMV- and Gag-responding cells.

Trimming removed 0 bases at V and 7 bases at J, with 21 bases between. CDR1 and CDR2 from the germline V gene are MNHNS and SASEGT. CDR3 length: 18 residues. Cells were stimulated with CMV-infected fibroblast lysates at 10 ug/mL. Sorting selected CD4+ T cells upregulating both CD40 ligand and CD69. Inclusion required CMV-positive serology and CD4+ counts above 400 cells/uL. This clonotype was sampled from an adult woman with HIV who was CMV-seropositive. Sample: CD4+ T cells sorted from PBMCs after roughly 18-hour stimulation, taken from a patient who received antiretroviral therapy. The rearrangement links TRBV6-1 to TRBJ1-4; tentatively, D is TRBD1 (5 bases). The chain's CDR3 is CASSEALQGRVRGEKLFF. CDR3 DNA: TGTGCCAGCAGTGAAGCGCTTCAGGGCAGGGTGAGGGGTGAAAAACTGTTTTTT.